The clone carrying this T cell receptor beta chain has only one observation. Per the germline V gene, CDR1 is SNHLY and CDR2 is FYNNEI. The CDR3 is made up of 14 amino acids. Deletions cut 3 bases from V and 5 bases from J, with 10 bases between. This sample is part of a study of T cell repertoires in ileal Crohn's disease. Study overall: At surgery, approximately 33% of patients smoked, with median disease duration about 7.9 years. Every patient was operated on for stricturing (approximately 60%) or penetrating (approximately 40%) complications.

Sequencing used immunoSEQ multiplex PCR; TCRdb keeps in-frame clones, though not all of them. The table includes 4,500 to 5,500 clones, nearly 75% detected once. The TCR originated in an adult with Crohn's disease. J is TRBJ1-4 and V is TRBV2; D gene ambiguous. Material: ileal tissue. CDR3 nucleotide sequence: TGTGCCAGCAGTGATAGCCAAGAAAATGAAAAACTGTTTTTT. Its protein product is CASSDSQENEKLFF.